The rows below give T cell receptor beta chains drawn from one sample of a study of blood T cell repertoires in COVID-19. Method: immunoSEQ multiplex PCR; TCRdb's copy keeps in-frame clones and lacks some. The sample consists of about 350,000 clones, about 91% of them appearing once. Source material: peripheral blood. These receptors were obtained from a young man with COVID-19, enrolled during active disease. The CDR3 runs from the conserved cysteine through the conserved F or W. D genes are given only for firm matches. Part of the rows lack a size; the others show once, few, many or a class for expanded clones.

D gene | J gene | V gene | clone size | CDR3 DNA | CDR3 protein
TRBD1 | TRBJ1-1 | TRBV2 | - | TGTGCCAGTAAACCGCGGACAGGAAACATGAACACTGAAGCTTTCTTT | CASKPRTGNMNTEAFF
TRBD1 | TRBJ1-2 | TRBV29-1 | - | TGCAGCGTCCTGACAGGGTCACAAGGCTACACCTTC | CSVLTGSQGYTF
TRBD1 | TRBJ1-2 | TRBV7-6 | - | TGTGCCAGCAGCCCCGGGACAGGGAGGCCCCTTAACAATGGCTACACCTTC | CASSPGTGRPLNNGYTF
- | TRBJ2-3 | TRBV28 | once | TGTGCCACCCTGGGGCTGCGCAGAACAGATACGCAGTATTTT | CATLGLRRTDTQYF
TRBD1 | TRBJ2-3 | TRBV19 | - | TGTGCCAGTAGTATAGAGGTAGGGACAGGGGACGCAGATACGCAGTATTTT | CASSIEVGTGDADTQYF
TRBD2 | TRBJ2-1 | TRBV5-1 | - | TGCGCCAGCAGCATCAAAGCGGGGGCCCAAAGCTCCTACAATGAGCAGTTCTTC | CASSIKAGAQSSYNEQFF
- | TRBJ2-7 | TRBV2 | - | TGTGCCAGCAGTGAAGAGGCGGCAAGTTTCTACGAGCAGTACTTC | CASSEEAASFYEQYF
- | TRBJ1-5 | TRBV5-1 | once | TGCGCCAGCAGCCCGACCGGGGGCAATCAGCCCCAGCATTTT | CASSPTGGNQPQHF
TRBD1 | TRBJ1-5 | TRBV19 | - | TGTGCCAGTAGTAACTTACCGGGACAGGGTGTTGGGGCCTATAGCAATCAGCCCCAGCATTTT | CASSNLPGQGVGAYSNQPQHF
TRBD1 | TRBJ2-7 | TRBV11-2 | - | TGTGCCAGCAGCGTAGTCGCCGGGACAGGGGTCTACGAGCAGTACTTC | CASSVVAGTGVYEQYF
TRBD1 | TRBJ1-2 | TRBV19 | - | TGTGCCAGTATCCCAGCGGGGACAGGGAACCGATATGGCTACACCTTC | CASIPAGTGNRYGYTF
- | TRBJ2-6 | TRBV2 | - | TGTGCCAGCAGCGCGGGGATCTCTGGGGCCAACGTCCTGACTTTC | CASSAGISGANVLTF
TRBD2 | TRBJ2-5 | TRBV15 | once | TGTGCCACCAGCAGAGACACTAGCGGGGGAGAGACCCAGTACTTC | CATSRDTSGGETQYF
- | TRBJ2-7 | TRBV4-2 | - | TGTGCCAGCAGCCAAGATCTAGCTTACGAGCAGTACTTC | CASSQDLAYEQYF
- | TRBJ1-5 | TRBV28 | - | TGTGCCAGCAGTCCTAACACAATCAGGGAAGGCAATCAGCCCCAGCATTTT | CASSPNTIREGNQPQHF
TRBD1 | TRBJ2-5 | TRBV19 | - | TGTGCCAGTACTGGGACAGCAACAAGTGAGACCCAGTACTTC | CASTGTATSETQYF
TRBD1 | TRBJ1-2 | TRBV13 | - | TGTGCCAGCAGCTCTCGACAGGGGAACGGCTACACCTTC | CASSSRQGNGYTF
TRBD2 | TRBJ2-3 | TRBV30 | few | TGTGCCACGACTAGCGGGAGCTCAGATACGCAGTATTTT | CATTSGSSDTQYF
- | TRBJ1-2 | TRBV27 | - | TGTGCCAGCAGTTTGGCCGGGGGCTATGGCTACACCTTC | CASSLAGGYGYTF
TRBD1 | TRBJ2-7 | TRBV6-5 | once | TGTGCCAGCAGTTACCTCGGGACAGGTTCCTACGAGCAGTACTTC | CASSYLGTGSYEQYF
TRBD1 | TRBJ2-7 | TRBV19 | - | TGTGCCAGTAGTAACAGGGGTCCCTTCTACGAGCAGTACTTC | CASSNRGPFYEQYF
- | TRBJ2-7 | TRBV24-1 | - | TGTGCCACCAGCTCCGGGATCCGCCTCGAGCAGTACTTC | CATSSGIRLEQYF
- | TRBJ2-6 | TRBV27 | - | TGTGCCAGCAGTTTTCTGGGGGCCAACGTCCTGACTTTC | CASSFLGANVLTF
- | TRBJ1-1 | TRBV20-1 | - | TGCAGCGTTTGGGGGGGGACTGAAGCTTTCTTT | CSVWGGTEAFF
- | TRBJ1-6 | TRBV28 | - | TGTGCCAGCTCCTACCCCAGGGGCTCCTATAATTCACCCCTCCACTTT | CASSYPRGSYNSPLHF
- | TRBJ2-6 | TRBV7-2 | - | TGTGCCAGCAGCTTCCGGGACATTCGGGCCAACGTCCTGACTTTC | CASSFRDIRANVLTF
TRBD1 | TRBJ2-7 | TRBV5-1 | - | TGCGCCAGCTACAGGACAGGGGCCTTGGAGCAGTACTTC | CASYRTGALEQYF
- | TRBJ1-5 | TRBV27 | few | TGTGCCAGCAGTGACAGTTATAGCAATCAGCCCCAGCATTTT | CASSDSYSNQPQHF
TRBD2 | TRBJ2-7 | TRBV7-2 | once | TGTGCCAGCAGCTTAGGAGCGGGGGGTAGTATCTACGAGCAGTACTTC | CASSLGAGGSIYEQYF
TRBD1 | TRBJ1-1 | TRBV6-6 | - | TGTGCCAGCAGGACAGGGAAGTGGAACACTGAAGCTTTCTTT | CASRTGKWNTEAFF
- | TRBJ1-2 | TRBV27 | - | TGTGCCAGCAGTTTACGGGAAACTAACTATGGCTACACCTTC | CASSLRETNYGYTF
- | TRBJ1-4 | TRBV5-5 | - | TGTGCCAGCAGCTTGGGGACAGCCGATGAAAAACTGTTTTTT | CASSLGTADEKLFF
TRBD1 | TRBJ2-4 | TRBV5-4 | - | TGTGCCAGCAGCTTGGTGGGGGGACAGGGAAACATTCAGTACTTC | CASSLVGGQGNIQYF
TRBD1 | TRBJ1-5 | TRBV12-3/TRBV12-4 | - | TGTGCCAGCTCCCAGACAGGGTATCAGCCCCAGCATTTT | CASSQTGYQPQHF
TRBD1 | TRBJ2-7 | TRBV10-3 | - | TGTGCCATCAGTCCGGGGACAGGGGTACGATACGAGCAGTACTTC | CAISPGTGVRYEQYF
- | TRBJ2-5 | TRBV4-3 | - | TGCGCCAGCAGCCAAGACAAGACGGGAGCTGGAGAGACCCAGTACTTC | CASSQDKTGAGETQYF
TRBD1 | TRBJ1-5 | TRBV6-5 | - | TGTGCCAGCAGCCCAGGGGGCACTCAGCCCCAGCATTTT | CASSPGGTQPQHF
TRBD1 | TRBJ2-1 | TRBV6-2/TRBV6-3 | - | TGTGCCAGCAGTTCCGGGACAGGGTACTACAATGAGCAGTTCTTC | CASSSGTGYYNEQFF
TRBD1 | TRBJ1-2 | TRBV11-1 | - | TGTGCCAGCAGCCCAAGAGGACAGGAAGATGGCTACACCTTC | CASSPRGQEDGYTF
- | TRBJ2-7 | TRBV5-6 | - | TGTGCCAGCAGCTCGGTGGGGGGGCCGAAAGGGGAGCAGTACTTC | CASSSVGGPKGEQYF
TRBD1 | TRBJ2-3 | TRBV19 | - | TGTGCCAGTAGTATAGAGGGGACAGGGCCTGGCACAGATACGCAGTATTTT | CASSIEGTGPGTDTQYF
TRBD2 | TRBJ2-1 | TRBV5-1 | - | TGCGCCAGCACCTTAGCGGGAGACCCCTACAATGAGCAGTTCTTC | CASTLAGDPYNEQFF
- | TRBJ1-1 | TRBV10-3 | - | TGTGCCATCAGTGAGGTCGTCGGCACTGAAGCTTTCTTT | CAISEVVGTEAFF
TRBD1 | TRBJ1-2 | TRBV19 | - | TGTGCCAGTAGTACACTGACAGGGTTCGACTATGGCTACACCTTC | CASSTLTGFDYGYTF
- | TRBJ1-5 | TRBV19 | - | TGTGCCAGTAGGGGGGAGGTCAGCAATCAGCCCCAGCATTTT | CASRGEVSNQPQHF
TRBD1 | TRBJ2-1 | TRBV19 | - | TGTGCCAGTAGAGCCCACAGGGGGCCAACCTACAATGAGCAGTTCTTC | CASRAHRGPTYNEQFF
- | TRBJ1-1 | TRBV7-8 | - | TGTGCCAGCAGCTTAGTGGCAGGGGACACTGAAGCTTTCTTT | CASSLVAGDTEAFF
TRBD1 | TRBJ1-3 | TRBV7-2 | - | TGTGCCAGCAGCTCTGAGGGACTCAGGGGGAGAGACACCATATATTTT | CASSSEGLRGRDTIYF
- | TRBJ2-7 | TRBV5-5 | - | TGTGCCAGCAGCTGGACTCAGGGGGGCTACGAGCAGTACTTC | CASSWTQGGYEQYF
- | TRBJ1-2 | TRBV7-2 | - | TGTGCCAGCAGCTTAGGACAGTTGGGTGGCTACACCTTC | CASSLGQLGGYTF
TRBD2 | TRBJ2-5 | TRBV9 | - | TGTGCCAGCAGCGTAGATGCTAGCGGGGGCTGGGAGACCCAGTACTTC | CASSVDASGGWETQYF
TRBD1 | TRBJ1-5 | TRBV19 | - | TGTGCCAGCCTTTCGACAGGGGAGAATCAGCCCCAGCATTTT | CASLSTGENQPQHF
- | TRBJ2-7 | TRBV7-9 | - | TGTGCCAGCAGCTTACAGGACGAGCAGTACTTC | CASSLQDEQYF
- | TRBJ2-7 | TRBV6-2/TRBV6-3 | - | TGTGCCAGCAGCAGACCGGGACACAAATCCTACGAGCAGTACTTC | CASSRPGHKSYEQYF
TRBD2 | TRBJ2-7 | TRBV9 | - | TGTGCCAGCAGCGTATCCTTTAATGCTAGCGGGAGAGTGTACGAGCAGTACTTC | CASSVSFNASGRVYEQYF